A single T cell receptor beta chain is shown here with its context. This sample stems from a study of blood T cell repertoires in COVID-19. The CDR3 consists of 14 residues. In germline, CDR1 is MDHEN, CDR2 SYDVKM. Sequenced by immunoSEQ multiplex PCR; TCRdb stores in-frame clones only, minus some. The sample consists of roughly 40,000 clones, about 70% of them appearing once. The sequencing input was peripheral blood. The chain links TRBV28 to TRBJ1-2, with a weak D call TRBD1 (6 bases). This TCR was recovered from an older man with active or convalescent COVID-19. CDR3 bases: TGTGCTTCCCATCTACAGGGCCGCAGCTATGGCTACACCTTC. Translated, it gives CASHLQGRSYGYTF.